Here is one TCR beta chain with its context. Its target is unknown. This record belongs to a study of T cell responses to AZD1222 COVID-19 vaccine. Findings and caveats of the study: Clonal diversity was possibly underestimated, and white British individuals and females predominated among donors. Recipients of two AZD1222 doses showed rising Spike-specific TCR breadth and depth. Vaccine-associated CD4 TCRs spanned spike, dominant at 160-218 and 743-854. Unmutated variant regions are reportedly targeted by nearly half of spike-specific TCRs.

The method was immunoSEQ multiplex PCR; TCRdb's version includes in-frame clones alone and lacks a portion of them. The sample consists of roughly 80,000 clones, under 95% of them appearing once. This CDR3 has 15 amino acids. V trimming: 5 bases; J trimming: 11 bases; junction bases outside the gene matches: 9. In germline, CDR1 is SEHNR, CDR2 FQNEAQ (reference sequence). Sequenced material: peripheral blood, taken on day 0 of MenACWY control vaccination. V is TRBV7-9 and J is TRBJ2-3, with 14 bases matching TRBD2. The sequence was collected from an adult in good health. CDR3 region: CASSNPGLAGAWQYF. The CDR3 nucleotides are TGTGCCAGCAGCAACCCGGGACTAGCGGGAGCTTGGCAGTATTTT. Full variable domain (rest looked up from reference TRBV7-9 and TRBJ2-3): DTGVSQNPRHKITKRGQNVTFRCDPISEHNRLYWYRQTLGQGPEFLTYFQNEAQLEKSRLLSDRFSAERPKGSFSTLEIQRTEQGDSAMYLCASSNPGLAGAWQYFGPGTRLTVL.